The following is a T cell receptor beta chain sequence with its context. What antigen it recognizes has not been identified. Within one base of it there is no much larger clone, and no base qualities were kept. TCRbeta CDR3 regions were amplified from genomic DNA using the immunoSEQ Assay, a bias-controlled multiplex PCR. The authors' analysis ran thus. The number of nucleated cells in each sample was estimated by amplification of reference gene primers within the assay. Sequence reads were collapsed and filtered to measure the absolute abundance of every unique TCRbeta CDR3 rearrangement. For each sample, productive Simpson clonality was calculated as the square root of Simpson's diversity index over productive rearrangements. TCRdb took this table from immuneACCESS and kept in-frame rearrangements with V and J called. Such tables lack part of the clones; where checked against another copy, unresolved V genes explain under half of the gap, and the rest is unexplained. The V and J calls and the clone size are those of that table, but D and trimming were determined from the DNA. A total of about 280,000 clones appear in this sample, 65% to 90% of them only once. The ten largest clones take up approximately 12% of the sample.

This entry is derived from a study of blood T cell repertoires in COVID-19 (dated by TCRdb to about 2020). Turning to the overall study: Samples covering the acute and convalescent phases of COVID-19 were provided by collaborators in the United States, Italy and Spain. The prospective study material was composed of cDNA or gDNA derived from T cells, B-cell-depleted T cells, or PBMCs. The dataset comprised deeply sampled blood TCRbeta repertoires from subjects exposed to, actively infected with, or recovered from COVID-19. The repertoires were released in a freely available public database intended as a resource for research on the immune response to SARS-CoV-2. Samples came from the ongoing ImmuneRACE study (first 160 participants) plus 1,254 subjects from 6 global collaborators. The sample metadata nearly always contained a de-identified subject ID, COVID-19 status, age in years and sex. HLA class I and class II types, where available, came from metadata supplied by the sample provider rather than from assay-based typing.

The trim is 1 base for V and 0 bases for J, with a gap of 8 bases between the germline ends. CDR1 and CDR2 were assigned from the germline V gene as SGDLS and YYNGEE. The CDR3 spans 15 residues, from the cysteine through the phenylalanine. Only the CDR3 DNA stays, 45 bases, in frame from base 1. The investigation overall reported the following: How much clinical and demographic metadata was included differed by source and by participant, and the metadata was provided uncurated.

Whole blood was collected in K2EDTA tubes by collaborating institutions according to the institutions' own protocols. For TCRbeta analysis, collaborator samples were shipped as frozen whole blood, as isolated PBMCs, or as DNA extracted from either sample type. The chain is made from TRBV9 and TRBJ1-3, with no confidently assigned D gene. Sequencing was carried out using peripheral blood. This clonotype was sampled from a human donor in a cohort sampled during active COVID-19. The CDR3 corresponds to CASSVQAVSGNTIYF. The DNA reads TGTGCCAGCAGCGTACAGGCTGTCTCTGGAAACACCATATATTTT.